This T cell receptor (beta chain) was captured by sequencing in a study of cytomegalovirus exposure and HLA in healthy donors. V gave up 1 base and J gave up 3 bases, with 9 bases separating them. Germline V gene lookup returns CDR1 MNHNS and CDR2 SASEGT. The CDR3 is 14 amino acids. PCR used 60 Vbeta primers and 13 Jbeta primers. Only in-frame clones appear in the TCRdb table, and some are missing; sequencing was by immunoSEQ multiplex PCR. The repertoire holds 100,000 to 150,000 clones, with roughly four fifths as singletons. Material for sequencing was PBMCs. The TCR comes from a man between 18 and 35 years old in good health and CMV-seronegative. V and J are TRBV6-1 and TRBJ1-1, with D possibly being TRBD1 (6 bases). CDR3 coding DNA: TGTGCCAGCAGTGAAGTAGCAGGGGACACTGAAGCTTTCTTT. It translates to CASSEVAGDTEAFF.